This passage covers 21 T cell receptor beta chains from one sample sequenced in a study of T-cell memory formation after mild COVID-19. TCRdb redid the calling of the 5' RACE reads with MiXCR, one entry per CDR3 protein. The table shows approximately 580,000 distinct CDR3 sequences, with around 21% occurring only once. The sample comprised PBMCs or a T cell subset sorted from them (not recorded which). These receptors were obtained from an adult woman who had mild COVID-19 (a few samples of this study predate the infection). Cell type and time point are not known.

This clonotype was seen a handful of times. This chain uses TRBV7-9 with TRBJ2-5, with 8 bases fitting TRBD2. Germline V gene data show CDR1 as SEHNR and CDR2 as FQNEAQ (reference sequence). The CDR3 contains 15 residues. With V trimmed by 2 bases and J by 5 bases, 7 bases remained unmatched. The CDR3 coding sequence is TGTGCCAGCAGCTTAACGGGGGGGCTCGCCGAGACCCAGTACTTC. As protein: CASSLTGGLAETQYF.

The chain is built from TRBV19 and TRBJ1-1, with a tentative D call TRBD1 (6 bases). The V gene's germline CDR1 is LNHDA and CDR2 SQIVND (reference sequence). The V end lost 6 bases, the J end lost 1 base, and 9 bases lay between the germline ends. The CDR3 has 13 residues. CDR3 loop: CASRDRKNTEAFF. CDR3 sequence (DNA): TGTGCCAGTAGGGACAGAAAGAACACTGAAGCTTTCTTT.

The chain has TRBV29-1 and TRBJ2-2; D is possibly TRBD2 (6 bases). CDR3 length: 13 amino acids. The V gene's germline CDR1 is SQVTM and CDR2 ANQGSEA. Trimming took off 4 bases at V and 3 bases at J, with 9 bases between the two ends. DNA of the CDR3: TGCAGCGTTGCTAGCGAAGACACCGGGGAGCTGTTTTTT. Residues: CSVASEDTGELFF.

The CDR3 DNA follows: TGCGCCAGCAGCTTGCATGGGAACACTGAAGCTTTCTTT. It translates to CASSLHGNTEAFF. The chain joins TRBV5-1 to TRBJ1-1; D remains unclear. The CDR3 has 13 residues. Germline assignment: CDR1 SGHRS and CDR2 YFSETQ. V was trimmed by 1 base and J by 1 base, leaving 5 bases between them.

The chain carries TRBV2 and TRBJ2-2; 7 bases align to TRBD2. The J segment lost 7 bases and the V segment lost 3 bases, leaving 5 bases of the junction unmatched. The CDR3 contains 14 residues. The germline CDR1 and CDR2 sequences are SNHLY and FYNNEI. CDR3 nucleotides: TGTGCCAGCAGTGAGTGGACTAGTCGCGGGGAGCTGTTTTTT. Translated, it gives CASSEWTSRGELFF. The complete variable domain, with remaining parts taken from reference TRBV2 and TRBJ2-2, reads EPEVTQTPSHQVTQMGQEVILRCVPISNHLYFYWYRQILGQKVEFLVSFYNNEISEKSEIFDDQFSVERPDGSNFTLKIRSTKLEDSAMYFCASSEWTSRGELFFGEGSRLTVL.

V and J are TRBV24-1 and TRBJ2-1, with TRBD1 matching 12 bases. Germline V CDR1 and CDR2: KGHDR, SFDVKD. Trimming removed 8 bases from V and 9 bases from J; junction bases left unmatched: 22. The CDR3 is made up of 19 amino acids. The CDR3 region is CATMGQGAFGALTRGEQFF. The CDR3 nucleotides read TGTGCCACCATGGGACAGGGGGCATTCGGTGCCCTCACACGGGGTGAGCAGTTCTTC.

This clonotype has only a few counts. This chain uses TRBV4-1 with TRBJ2-7, with 9 nucleotides matching TRBD1. Germline-derived CDR1 and CDR2 are MGHRA and YSYEKL. This CDR3 region has 15 residues. V was pared by 6 bases and J by 6 bases, with 12 bases of the junction left unmatched. The CDR3 nucleotides read TGCGCCAGCAGTTGGACGGGGACAGGGTCGAGCGAGCAGTACTTC. The encoded protein is CASSWTGTGSSEQYF.

V gene TRBV4-2 combines with J gene TRBJ1-1; TRBD1 aligns across 7 bases. J lost 5 bases, V lost 4 bases, and 7 bases had no gene match. The CDR3 sequence is 14 residues long. Germline V gene lookup returns CDR1 LGHNA and CDR2 YNFKEQ. The CDR3 sequence is CASSLSRGGTEAFF. The CDR3 DNA reads TGTGCCAGCAGCCTTTCCAGGGGGGGGACTGAAGCTTTCTTT.

The chain couples TRBV7-8 to TRBJ1-4; no firm D call. The CDR3 sequence is 14 residues long. The germline V gene encodes CDR1 SGHVS and CDR2 FQNEAQ. V was trimmed by 1 base and J by 5 bases, leaving 8 bases between them. CDR3 sequence reads: CASSLGDINEKLFF. The CDR3 nucleotides read TGTGCCAGCAGCTTAGGAGACATAAATGAAAAACTGTTTTTT.

The J gene is TRBJ2-1, the V gene TRBV27; 9 bases map to TRBD1. This CDR3 has 16 amino acids. With V trimmed by 6 bases and J by 3 bases, 9 bases remained unmatched. In germline, CDR1 is MNHEY, CDR2 SMNVEV (reference sequence). The CDR3 reads CASSHTGTGRYNEQFF. The CDR3 DNA is TGTGCCAGCAGCCATACCGGGACAGGGCGCTACAATGAGCAGTTCTTC.

This clonotype has just a few counts. The rearrangement uses TRBV24-1 and TRBJ2-1; D is unclear. This CDR3 is 14 amino acids long. Trimming pared 3 bases from V and 9 bases from J, leaving 14 bases between. Germline CDR1 is KGHDR and CDR2 is SFDVKD. The chain's CDR3 is CATSDLPPSAEQFF. In DNA, the CDR3 is TGTGCCACCAGTGATCTTCCGCCGTCAGCTGAGCAGTTCTTC.

This clonotype was counted ten times or more. This sequence joins TRBV5-1 and TRBJ2-1, with D tentatively TRBD2 (6 bases). The germline V gene encodes CDR1 SGHRS and CDR2 YFSETQ. V was pared by 7 bases and J by 2 bases, with 22 bases between. The CDR3 spans 17 residues. CDR3 in DNA: TGCGCCAGCGCATTACAGATAGCGGTTACGACCTACAATGAGCAGTTCTTC. This translates into CASALQIAVTTYNEQFF.

V is TRBV12-3 or TRBV12-4 and J is TRBJ2-3, with 9 positions matching TRBD2. V was pared by 2 bases and J by 0 bases, with 6 bases of the junction left unmatched. The CDR3 consists of 17 residues. The DNA of the CDR3 is TGTGCCAGCAGTTTACAAAGCGGGGGGCCGAGCACAGATACGCAGTATTTT. Amino acid sequence: CASSLQSGGPSTDTQYF.

V gene TRBV12-3 or TRBV12-4 combines with J gene TRBJ2-3; tentative D call: TRBD1 (7 bases). The ends were cut back, 5 bases at V and 7 bases at J, with 16 bases in the middle. The CDR3 is 14 amino acids. As DNA, the CDR3 is TGTGCCAGCAGTCCCCAACAGGGGAGGAATACGCAGTATTTT. Protein sequence: CASSPQQGRNTQYF.

The genes are TRBV7-2 and TRBJ2-5; unclear D gene. The CDR3 has 14 residues. The germline V gene encodes CDR1 SGHTA and CDR2 FQGNSA. V was shortened by 6 bases and J by 3 bases, with 14 bases between the two germline ends. The CDR3 DNA sequence: TGTGCCAGCAGTCGAAATAGTGTTGAAGAGACCCAGTACTTC. It yields the protein CASSRNSVEETQYF.

The rearrangement links TRBV5-1 to TRBJ2-2; no clear D. This CDR3 has 15 amino acids. Per germline, CDR1 SGHRS and CDR2 YFSETQ. The ends were cut back, 0 bases at V and 1 base at J, with 7 bases in the middle. CDR3 sequence reads: CASSLVVKNTGELFF. The DNA of the CDR3 is TGCGCCAGCAGCTTGGTTGTCAAGAACACCGGGGAGCTGTTTTTT.

The rearrangement links TRBV7-9 to TRBJ2-7; D is undetermined. This CDR3 comprises 14 residues. With 4 bases removed from V and 6 bases from J, the gap between germline ends came to 16 bases. In germline, CDR1 is SEHNR, CDR2 FQNEAQ (reference sequence). The CDR3 here is CASSSLRANPEQYF. The CDR3 DNA reads as TGTGCCAGCAGCTCCCTCCGGGCCAATCCCGAGCAGTACTTC.

In this sample, this clonotype turned up a few times. The gene calls are TRBV24-1 and TRBJ1-2; the D is unclear. The germline V and J ends were trimmed by 6 bases and 3 bases, with 7 bases remaining between them. There are 12 residues in the CDR3. Germline-derived CDR1 and CDR2 are KGHDR and SFDVKD. Here the CDR3 reads CATSSGDYGYTF. CDR3 in DNA: TGTGCCACCAGTTCAGGAGACTATGGCTACACCTTC.

The chain joins TRBV30 to TRBJ2-7; D is possibly TRBD1 (6 bases). CDR3 length: 13 residues. The V gene's germline CDR1 is GTSNPN and CDR2 SVGIG (reference sequence). V lost 0 bases and J lost 6, with 12 bases in between. This chain's CDR3 is CAWSVNRAGEQYF. DNA for the CDR3: TGTGCCTGGAGTGTAAACAGGGCTGGCGAGCAGTACTTC.

This chain links TRBV29-1 with TRBJ2-5; 12 bases line up with TRBD2. The CDR3 is made up of 15 amino acids. Trimming removed 2 bases from V and 1 base from J; junction bases left unmatched: 2. Germline V gene data show CDR1 as SQVTM and CDR2 as ANQGSEA. The CDR3 DNA reads TGCAGCGTTGAACTAGCGGGGGGGTTCCAAGAGACCCAGTACTTC. Translating gives CSVELAGGFQETQYF.

The chain combines TRBV18 with TRBJ1-6, with 9 bases that match TRBD1. The germline V gene has CDR1 KGHSH and CDR2 LQKENI. J was trimmed by 2 bases and V by 3 bases; bases with no gene match: 8. This CDR3 is 18 amino acids long. The chain's CDR3 is CASSPGTGNWTYNSPLHF. Written as DNA, the CDR3 is TGTGCCAGCTCACCGGGGACAGGGAATTGGACCTATAATTCACCCCTCCACTTT. The full variable domain, with the rest looked up from reference TRBV18 and TRBJ1-6, is NAGVMQNPRHLVRRRGQEARLRCSPMKGHSHVYWYRQLPEEGLKFMVYLQKENIIDESGMPKERFSAEFPKEGPSILRIQQVVRGDSAAYFCASSPGTGNWTYNSPLHFGNGTRLTVT.